This T cell receptor (beta chain) was retrieved from a study of blood T cell repertoires in COVID-19. Produced via immunoSEQ multiplex PCR; TCRdb's table is partial and in-frame only. The sample yields fewer than 300,000 clones, around 80% seen once. Participant reports of clinical history set cohort assignment. The receptor was isolated from a man between 40 and 49 years old who had been exposed to COVID-19. Sequenced sample: PBMCs or T cells enriched from blood (not recorded which).

In DNA, the CDR3 is TGCGCCAGCAAGACAGGGGAGTCGTCCGATGAGCAGTTCTTC. As protein: CASKTGESSDEQFF. The chain recombines TRBV10-1 with TRBJ2-1, with TRBD1 matching 8 bases. Per the germline V gene, CDR1 is WNHNN and CDR2 is SYGVQD (reference sequence). This CDR3 has 14 amino acids. Germline trimming cut 7 bases from V and 8 bases from J; bases unmatched to any gene: 10.